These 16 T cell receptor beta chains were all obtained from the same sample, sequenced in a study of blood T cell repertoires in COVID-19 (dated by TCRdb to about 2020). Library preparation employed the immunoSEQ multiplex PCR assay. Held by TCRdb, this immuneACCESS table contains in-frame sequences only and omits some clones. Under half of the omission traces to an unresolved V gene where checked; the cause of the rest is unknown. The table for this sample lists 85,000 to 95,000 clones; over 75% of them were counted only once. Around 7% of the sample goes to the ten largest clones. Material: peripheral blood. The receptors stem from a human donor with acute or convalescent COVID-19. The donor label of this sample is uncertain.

CDR3 DNA: TGTGCCACCGGGCGGGACAGGGATTCACCCCTCCACTTT. Protein: CATGRDRDSPLHF. The J gene is TRBJ1-6, the V gene TRBV19; 9 nucleotides line up with TRBD1. Germline CDR1 reads LNHDA; CDR2 reads SQIVND (reference sequence). The CDR3 totals 13 residues. Losses at the gene ends were 10 bases for V and 8 bases for J; bases not matched to a gene: 6.

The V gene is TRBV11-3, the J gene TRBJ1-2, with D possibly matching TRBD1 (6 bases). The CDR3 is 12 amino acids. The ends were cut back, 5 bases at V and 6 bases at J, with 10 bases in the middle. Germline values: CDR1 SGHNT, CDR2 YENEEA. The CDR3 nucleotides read TGTGCCAGCAGCGACAGGCGGAATGGCTACACCTTC. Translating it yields CASSDRRNGYTF.

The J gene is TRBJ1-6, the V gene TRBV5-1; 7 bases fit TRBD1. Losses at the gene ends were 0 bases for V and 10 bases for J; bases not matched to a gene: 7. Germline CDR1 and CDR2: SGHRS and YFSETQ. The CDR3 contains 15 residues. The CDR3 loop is CASSLEGQADSPLHF. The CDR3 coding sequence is TGCGCCAGCAGCTTGGAAGGACAGGCCGACTCACCCCTCCACTTT.

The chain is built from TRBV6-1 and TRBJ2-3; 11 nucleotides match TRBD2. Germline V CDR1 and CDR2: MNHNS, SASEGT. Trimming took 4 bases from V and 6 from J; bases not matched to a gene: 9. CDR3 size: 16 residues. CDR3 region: CASSGRLAGTSDTQYF. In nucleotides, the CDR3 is TGTGCCAGCAGTGGAAGACTAGCGGGGACGTCGGATACGCAGTATTTT.

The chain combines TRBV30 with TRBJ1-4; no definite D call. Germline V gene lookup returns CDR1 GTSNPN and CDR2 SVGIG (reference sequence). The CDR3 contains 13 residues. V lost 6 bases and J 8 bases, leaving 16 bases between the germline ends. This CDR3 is CACGAEPAEKLFF. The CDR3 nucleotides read TGTGCCTGCGGCGCGGAGCCAGCGGAAAAACTGTTTTTT.

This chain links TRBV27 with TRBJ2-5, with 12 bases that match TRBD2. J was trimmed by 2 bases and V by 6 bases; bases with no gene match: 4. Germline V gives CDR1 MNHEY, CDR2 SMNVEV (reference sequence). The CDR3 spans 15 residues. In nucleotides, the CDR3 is TGTGCCAGCAGGGAACTAGCGGGAGGACAAGAGACCCAGTACTTC. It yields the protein CASRELAGGQETQYF.

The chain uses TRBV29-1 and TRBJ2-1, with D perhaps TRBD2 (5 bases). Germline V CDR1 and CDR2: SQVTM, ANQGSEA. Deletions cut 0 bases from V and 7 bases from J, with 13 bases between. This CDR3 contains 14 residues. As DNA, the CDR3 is TGCAGCGTTGAAGAAGAGCTAGCCCCAAATGAGCAGTTCTTC. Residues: CSVEEELAPNEQFF.

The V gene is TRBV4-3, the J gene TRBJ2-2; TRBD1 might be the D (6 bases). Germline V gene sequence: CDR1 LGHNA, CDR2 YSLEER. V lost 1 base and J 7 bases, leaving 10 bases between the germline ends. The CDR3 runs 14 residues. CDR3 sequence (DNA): TGCGCCAGCAGCCAAGGACAGGTTAGCGGGGAGCTGTTTTTT. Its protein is CASSQGQVSGELFF.

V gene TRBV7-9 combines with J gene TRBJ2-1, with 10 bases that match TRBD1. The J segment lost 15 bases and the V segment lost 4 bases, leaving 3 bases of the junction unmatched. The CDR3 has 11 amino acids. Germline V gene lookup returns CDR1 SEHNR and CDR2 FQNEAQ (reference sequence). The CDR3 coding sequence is TGTGCCAGCAGCTCCGGGACAGGGGTGTTCTTC. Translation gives CASSSGTGVFF.

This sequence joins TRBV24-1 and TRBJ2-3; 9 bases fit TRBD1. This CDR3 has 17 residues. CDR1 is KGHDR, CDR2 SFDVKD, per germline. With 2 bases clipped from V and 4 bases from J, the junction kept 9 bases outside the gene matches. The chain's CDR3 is CATSDSPGQGPADTQYF. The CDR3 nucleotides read TGTGCCACCAGTGATTCCCCGGGACAGGGACCGGCAGATACGCAGTATTTT.

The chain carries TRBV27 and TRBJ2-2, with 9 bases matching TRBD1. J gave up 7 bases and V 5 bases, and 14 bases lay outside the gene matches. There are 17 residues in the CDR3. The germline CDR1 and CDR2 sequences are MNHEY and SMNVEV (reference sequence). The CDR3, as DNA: TGTGCCAGCAGTCGTCCCGGGACAGGGTTTAACTTCGGGGAGCTGTTTTTT. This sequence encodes CASSRPGTGFNFGELFF.

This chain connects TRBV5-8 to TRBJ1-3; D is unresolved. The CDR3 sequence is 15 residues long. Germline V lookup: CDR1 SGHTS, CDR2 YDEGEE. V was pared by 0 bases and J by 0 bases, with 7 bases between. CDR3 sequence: CASSLGADSGNTIYF. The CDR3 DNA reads TGTGCCAGCAGCTTGGGGGCCGACTCTGGAAACACCATATATTTT.

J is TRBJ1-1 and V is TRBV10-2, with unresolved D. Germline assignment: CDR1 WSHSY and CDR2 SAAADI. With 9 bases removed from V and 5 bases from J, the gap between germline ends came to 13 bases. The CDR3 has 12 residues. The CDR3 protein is CASYAVRTEAFF. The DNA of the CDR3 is TGCGCCAGTTATGCGGTTCGGACTGAAGCTTTCTTT.

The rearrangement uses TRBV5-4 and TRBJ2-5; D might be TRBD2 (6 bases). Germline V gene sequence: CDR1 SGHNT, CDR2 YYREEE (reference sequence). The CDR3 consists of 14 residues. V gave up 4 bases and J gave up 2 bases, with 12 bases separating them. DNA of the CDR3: TGTGCCAGCAGCCAGCCGGGACTTCAAGAGACCCAGTACTTC. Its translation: CASSQPGLQETQYF. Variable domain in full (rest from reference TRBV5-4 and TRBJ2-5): ETGVTQSPTHLIKTRGQQVTLRCSSQSGHNTVSWYQQALGQGPQFIFQYYREEENGRGNFPPRFSGLQFPNYSSELNVNALELDDSALYLCASSQPGLQETQYFGPGTRLLVL.

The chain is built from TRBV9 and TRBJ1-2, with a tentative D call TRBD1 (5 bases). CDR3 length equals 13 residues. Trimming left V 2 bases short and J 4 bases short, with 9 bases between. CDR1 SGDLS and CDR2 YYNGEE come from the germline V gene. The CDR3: CASSVTDSYGYTF. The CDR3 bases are TGTGCCAGCAGCGTTACTGACAGCTATGGCTACACCTTC.

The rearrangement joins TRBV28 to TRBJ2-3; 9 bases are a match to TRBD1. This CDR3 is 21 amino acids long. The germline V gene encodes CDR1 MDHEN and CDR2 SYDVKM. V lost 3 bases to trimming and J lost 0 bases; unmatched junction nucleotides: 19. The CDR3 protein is CASSLPPPGDRDARSTDTQYF. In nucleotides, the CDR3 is TGTGCCAGCAGTTTGCCCCCCCCCGGGGACAGGGACGCCAGAAGCACAGATACGCAGTATTTT.